Sequencing of this T cell receptor (beta chain) was carried out in a study of Graves' ophthalmopathy and Graves' hyperthyroidism. Overall study findings and caveats: Thyroid clonotypes that were expanded above 0.001 frequency mostly also appeared in blood. Researchers report that a 13-signature model separated ophthalmopathy from stable hyperthyroidism, posting about 88% sensitivity and about 82% specificity.

Ophthalmopathy not arising within 18 months of follow-up defined hyperthyroidism as stable. The study amplified TCR beta CDR3 regions using RNA transcripts. An initial RT-PCR round employing HTBI primers preceded a second-round multiplex PCR. TCRdb ran MiXCR on the multiplex PCR reads and lists one entry per CDR3 protein. This sample yields under 800,000 distinct CDR3 sequences, of which 22% are seen a single time; approximately 7% belongs to the top ten. Many counts were recorded for this clonotype. Its antigen is currently unknown. The origin of this receptor is a woman aged 18-29 years with stable Graves' hyperthyroidism. Some clones in this sample may be carry-over from other donors' samples. Sequenced input: peripheral blood.

The CDR3 protein is CASSQGGGLYEQYF. CDR3 nucleotides: TGTGCCAGCAGCCAAGGAGGAGGGTTGTACGAGCAGTACTTC. J is TRBJ2-7 and V is TRBV11-2; TRBD2 is a possible D gene (6 bases). The CDR3 is 14 amino acids. V was clipped by 5 bases and J by 4 bases, with 15 bases between them. CDR1 is SGHAT, CDR2 FQNNGV, per germline.